Below, 2 T cell receptor beta chains from the same sample are listed, as sequenced in a study of control samples from healthy donors and cancer patients. Assay used: immunoSEQ multiplex PCR; TCRdb lists only in-frame clones, some missing. This sample has 100,000 or so clones, with about 89% found just once. Sequencing used blood. The receptor set was obtained from a man aged 30-40 years in good health.

The gene calls are TRBV21-1 and TRBJ2-5; TRBD2, the table's D call, was not compared with the DNA. TRBV21-1 constitutes a pseudogene. The CDR3 spans 14 residues. The CDR3 nucleotides are TGTGCCAGCAGAAATCAGGAGGATCAAGAGACCCAGTACTTC. Translated: CASRNQEDQETQYF.

The rearrangement joins TRBV19 to TRBJ1-5, with no clear D. With 8 bases removed from V and 4 bases from J, the gap between germline ends came to 15 bases. Germline CDR1 is LNHDA and CDR2 is SQIVND (reference sequence). The CDR3 covers 14 residues. CDR3 in DNA: TGTGCCAGTCACAGAGGGCCGGTAAATCAGCCCCAGCATTTT. Encoded protein: CASHRGPVNQPQHF.